This T cell receptor beta chain was recovered during a study of OX40 agonist ivuxolimab in advanced cancers. As for the study in general: People in dose escalation had one of these cancers: hepatocellular carcinoma, melanoma, renal cell or head and neck cancer.

TCRdb's copy holds only in-frame clones and misses some; the assay was immunoSEQ multiplex PCR. The sample has approximately 73,000 clones; roughly nine tenths are singletons. This clone was found a few times. CDR1 SGHNT and CDR2 YYREEE come from the germline V gene (reference sequence). V was clipped by 0 bases and J by 3 bases; unmatched bases: 5. The CDR3 is 15 amino acids. V gene TRBV5-4 combines with J gene TRBJ2-7; 8 bases align to TRBD1. This receptor was identified in an adult with an advanced solid tumor such as melanoma, head and neck, liver or kidney cancer. The sequencing used CD4+ or CD8+ T cells sorted from blood, collected in a trial of the OX40 agonist ivuxolimab. DNA for the CDR3: TGTGCCAGCAGCTTGGCGTACAGGGGGGACTACGAGCAGTACTTC. As protein: CASSLAYRGDYEQYF.